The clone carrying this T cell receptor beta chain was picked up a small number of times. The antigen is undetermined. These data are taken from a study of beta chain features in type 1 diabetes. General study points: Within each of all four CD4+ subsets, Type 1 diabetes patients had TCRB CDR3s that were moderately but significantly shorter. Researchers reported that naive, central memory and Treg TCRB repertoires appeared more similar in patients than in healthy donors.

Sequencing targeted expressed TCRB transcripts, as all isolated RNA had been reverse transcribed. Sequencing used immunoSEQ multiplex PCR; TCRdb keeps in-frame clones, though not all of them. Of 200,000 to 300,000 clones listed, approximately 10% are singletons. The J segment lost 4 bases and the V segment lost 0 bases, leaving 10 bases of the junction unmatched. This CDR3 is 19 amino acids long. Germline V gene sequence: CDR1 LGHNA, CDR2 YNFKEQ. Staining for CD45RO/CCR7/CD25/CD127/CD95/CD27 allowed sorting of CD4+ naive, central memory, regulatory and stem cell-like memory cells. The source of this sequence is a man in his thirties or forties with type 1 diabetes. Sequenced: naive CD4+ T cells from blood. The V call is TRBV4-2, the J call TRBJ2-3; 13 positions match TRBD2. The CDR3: CASSQDPTSGGARADTQYF. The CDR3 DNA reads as TGTGCCAGCAGCCAAGATCCAACTAGCGGGGGGGCGAGGGCAGATACGCAGTATTTT.